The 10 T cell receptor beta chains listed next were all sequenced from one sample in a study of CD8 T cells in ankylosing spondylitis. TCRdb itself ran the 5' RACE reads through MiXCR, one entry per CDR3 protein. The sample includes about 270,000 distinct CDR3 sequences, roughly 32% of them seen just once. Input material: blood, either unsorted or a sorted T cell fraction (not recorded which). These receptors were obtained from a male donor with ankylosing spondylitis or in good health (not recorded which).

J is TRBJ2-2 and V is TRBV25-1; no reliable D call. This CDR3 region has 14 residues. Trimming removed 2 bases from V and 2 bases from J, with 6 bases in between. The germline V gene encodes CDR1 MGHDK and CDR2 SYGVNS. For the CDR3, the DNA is TGTGCCAGCAGTGAACCCCGTAACACCGGGGAGCTGTTTTTT. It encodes CASSEPRNTGELFF.

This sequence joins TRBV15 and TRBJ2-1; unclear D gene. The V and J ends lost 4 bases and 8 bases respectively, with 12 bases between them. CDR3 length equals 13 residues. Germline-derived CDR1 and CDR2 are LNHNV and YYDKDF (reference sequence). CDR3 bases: TGTGCCACCAGCACTCAAACCAACGATGAGCAGTTCTTC. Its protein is CATSTQTNDEQFF.

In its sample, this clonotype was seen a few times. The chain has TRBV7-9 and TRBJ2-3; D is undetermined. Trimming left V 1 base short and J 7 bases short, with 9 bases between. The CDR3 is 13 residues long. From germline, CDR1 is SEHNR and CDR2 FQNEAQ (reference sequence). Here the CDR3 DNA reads TGTGCCAGCAGCTTAGGTACAACTAATACGCAGTATTTT. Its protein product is CASSLGTTNTQYF.

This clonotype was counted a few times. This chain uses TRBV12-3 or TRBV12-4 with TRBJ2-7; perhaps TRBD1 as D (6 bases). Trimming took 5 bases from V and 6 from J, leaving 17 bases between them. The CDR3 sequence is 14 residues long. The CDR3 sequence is CASSPIADSPEQYF. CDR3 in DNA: TGTGCCAGCAGTCCCATCGCGGACAGTCCCGAGCAGTACTTC.

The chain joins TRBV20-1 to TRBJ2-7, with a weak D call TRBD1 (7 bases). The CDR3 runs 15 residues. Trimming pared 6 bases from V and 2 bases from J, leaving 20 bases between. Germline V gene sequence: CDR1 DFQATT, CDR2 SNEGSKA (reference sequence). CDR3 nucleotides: TGCAGTGCGGGGCGGAGGGACAGCCTAACCTACGAGCAGTACTTC. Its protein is CSAGRRDSLTYEQYF.

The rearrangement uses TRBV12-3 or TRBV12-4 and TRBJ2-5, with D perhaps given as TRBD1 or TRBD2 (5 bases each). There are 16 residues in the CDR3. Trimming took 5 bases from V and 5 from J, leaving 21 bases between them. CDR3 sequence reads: CASSNSPQGALETQYF. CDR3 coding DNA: TGTGCCAGCAGTAACTCACCCCAGGGAGCGTTGGAGACCCAGTACTTC.

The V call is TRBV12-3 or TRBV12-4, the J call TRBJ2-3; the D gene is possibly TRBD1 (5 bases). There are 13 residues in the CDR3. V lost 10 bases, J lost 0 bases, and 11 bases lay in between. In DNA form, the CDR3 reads TGTGCCATTAGACAGAGTAGCACAGATACGCAGTATTTT. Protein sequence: CAIRQSSTDTQYF.

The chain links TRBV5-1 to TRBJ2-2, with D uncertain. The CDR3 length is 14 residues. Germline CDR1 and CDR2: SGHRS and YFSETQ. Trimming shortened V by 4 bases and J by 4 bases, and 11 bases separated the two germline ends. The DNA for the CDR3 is TGCGCCAGCAGCCCGGAAGGTTCCACCGGGGAGCTGTTTTTT. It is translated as CASSPEGSTGELFF.

The CDR3 protein is CAISGLAGQETQYF. The CDR3 DNA follows: TGTGCCATCAGCGGACTAGCGGGACAAGAGACCCAGTACTTC. V is TRBV10-3 and J is TRBJ2-5, with 12 bases aligning to TRBD2. Trimming removed 6 bases from V and 2 bases from J; junction bases left unmatched: 1. Germline-derived CDR1 and CDR2 are ENHRY and SYGVKD. The length of the CDR3 is 14 residues.

The DNA of the CDR3 is TGTGCCAGCAGCTTGGAGGGATGGGGCTACACCTTC. This gives the protein CASSLEGWGYTF. The V and J genes are TRBV5-5 and TRBJ1-2; D unclear. The CDR3 loop spans 12 amino acids. Germline V gene sequence: CDR1 SGHKS, CDR2 YYEKEE (reference sequence). V gave up 0 bases and J gave up 8 bases, with 8 bases separating them.